Sequencing of this TCR beta chain was carried out in a study of blood T cell repertoires in COVID-19. Study overall: The United States, Italy and Spain provided the acute and convalescent COVID-19 samples.

This CDR3 is built from 18 residues. After removal of 7 bases from V and 7 bases from J, the junction contained 17 bases not matched to a gene. Germline CDR1 KGHDR, CDR2 SFDVKD. Residents of approximately 25 US areas, aged about 18 to 95 years, made up the participants. Cohort 3 donors counted as recovered after two negative PCRs, clearance, or resolved symptoms. Per the authors' pipeline: By means of reference gene primer amplification, nucleated cell counts were estimated. Profiling relied on immunoSEQ multiplex PCR, and the TCRdb table lists in-frame clones only, not all of them. That table is the source of V, J and clone size, and D and trimming were worked out from the DNA. The data show 250,000 or so clones, 80% to 90% seen once.

The sample was PBMCs or T cells enriched from blood (not recorded which). The chain joins TRBV24-1 to TRBJ1-6, with 8 bases fitting TRBD1. The source of this sequence is a middle-aged man who had recovered from COVID-19. The CDR3 loop is CATSIHGTGGDSNSPLHF. CDR3 DNA sequence: TGTGCCACCAGCATCCACGGTACAGGGGGGGATTCCAATTCACCCCTCCACTTT.